Shown below are 12 T cell receptor beta chains from a single sample sequenced in a study of OX40 agonist ivuxolimab in advanced cancers. Method: immunoSEQ multiplex PCR; TCRdb's copy keeps in-frame clones and lacks some. The sample includes about 75,000 clones, approximately 90% of them seen just once. Source: CD4+ or CD8+ T cells sorted from blood, taken in a trial of the OX40 agonist ivuxolimab. These receptors originate from an adult with an advanced solid tumor such as melanoma, head and neck, liver or kidney cancer.

J is TRBJ2-7 and V is TRBV5-4; the D gene could be TRBD1 or TRBD2 (5 bases each). Germline V gives CDR1 SGHNT, CDR2 YYREEE (reference sequence). V lost 0 bases and J 3 bases, leaving 10 bases between the germline ends. This CDR3 is 14 amino acids long. The CDR3 is CASSLEGPRYEQYF. CDR3 DNA sequence: TGTGCCAGCAGCTTGGAGGGACCACGCTACGAGCAGTACTTC. The full variable domain, its missing parts supplied by reference TRBV5-4 and TRBJ2-7, is ETGVTQSPTHLIKTRGQQVTLRCSSQSGHNTVSWYQQALGQGPQFIFQYYREEENGRGNFPPRFSGLQFPNYSSELNVNALELDDSALYLCASSLEGPRYEQYFGPGTRLTVT.

The chain is built from TRBV4-2 and TRBJ2-1; maybe TRBD2 (6 bases). V lost 0 bases and J 0 bases, leaving 9 bases between the germline ends. Germline V gene sequence: CDR1 LGHNA, CDR2 YNFKEQ. The CDR3 runs to 16 residues. Here the CDR3 DNA reads TGTGCCAGCAGCCAAGATGGGGGGAGCTCCTACAATGAGCAGTTCTTC. Protein: CASSQDGGSSYNEQFF.

This chain joins TRBV6-5 and TRBJ2-7; TRBD1 matches 7 bases. The CDR3 totals 12 residues. Germline lookup yields CDR1 MNHEY and CDR2 SVGAGI. Losses at the gene ends were 7 bases for V and 5 bases for J; bases not matched to a gene: 5. CDR3 in amino acids: CASTRQGHEQYF. In DNA, the CDR3 is TGTGCCAGCACACGACAGGGACACGAGCAGTACTTC.

For the CDR3, the DNA is TGCAGCGTTGAGGTAGTGGCGGCAGAGACCCAGTACTTC. Amino acids: CSVEVVAAETQYF. The J gene is TRBJ2-5, the V gene TRBV29-1; D is uncertain. Germline-derived CDR1 and CDR2 are SQVTM and ANQGSEA. Deletions cut 3 bases from V and 4 bases from J, with 12 bases between. The CDR3 extends over 13 amino acids. The whole variable domain, filled in from reference TRBV29-1 and TRBJ2-5, reads SAVISQKPSRDICQRGTSLTIQCQVDSQVTMMFWYRQQPGQSLTLIATANQGSEATYESGFVIDKFPISRPNLTFSTLTVSNMSPEDSSIYLCSVEVVAAETQYFGPGTRLLVL.

The chain joins TRBV7-9 to TRBJ1-2; unclear D gene. Trimming stripped 2 bases from V and 6 bases from J, with 4 bases between. The CDR3 spans 11 residues. Germline lookup yields CDR1 SEHNR and CDR2 FQNEAQ (reference sequence). For the CDR3, the DNA is TGTGCCAGCAGCTTATTTAATGGCTACACCTTC. This encodes CASSLFNGYTF.

In its sample, this clone was seen once. The rearrangement joins TRBV19 to TRBJ1-2; D is perhaps TRBD1 (6 bases). Germline values: CDR1 LNHDA, CDR2 SQIVND (reference sequence). CDR3 size: 16 residues. V was pared by 7 bases and J by 0 bases, with 18 bases between. CDR3 sequence: CASTPSDSRPNYGYTF. Written as DNA, the CDR3 is TGTGCCAGTACCCCTTCGGACAGCCGTCCTAACTATGGCTACACCTTC.

The J gene is TRBJ2-3, the V gene TRBV9, with TRBD2 matching 8 bases. The germline V gene has CDR1 SGDLS and CDR2 YYNGEE. This CDR3 is built from 18 residues. V trimming: 5 bases; J trimming: 3 bases; junction bases outside the gene matches: 17. CDR3 loop: CASRGIEKRERGTDTQYF. The DNA of the CDR3 is TGTGCCAGCAGGGGTATCGAAAAGCGGGAGCGAGGGACAGATACGCAGTATTTT.

The rearrangement joins TRBV29-1 to TRBJ1-6; D is perhaps TRBD1 (6 bases). This CDR3 is built from 13 residues. V dropped 7 bases and J dropped 6 bases, with 13 bases sitting between them. Germline V CDR1 and CDR2: SQVTM, ANQGSEA. The CDR3 is CSARTESNSPLHF. The CDR3 DNA follows: TGCAGCGCTCGGACAGAAAGTAATTCACCCCTCCACTTT.

The chain employs TRBV10-3 and TRBJ2-6, with 9 positions matching TRBD1. CDR3 size: 16 residues. Germline CDR1 is ENHRY and CDR2 is SYGVKD. J was trimmed by 4 bases and V by 7 bases; bases with no gene match: 8. The CDR3 loop is CAIKPGTGSGANVLTF. The CDR3 region has the DNA TGTGCCATCAAACCCGGGACAGGGAGCGGGGCCAACGTCCTGACTTTC.

V gene TRBV6-1 combines with J gene TRBJ1-1; no reliable D call. V was cut by 2 bases and J by 6 bases, with 13 bases left in between. CDR1 and CDR2 from the germline V gene are MNHNS and SASEGT. This CDR3 has 14 amino acids. The CDR3 bases are TGTGCCAGCAGTGAAATGCGGGCAGGCGCTGAAGCTTTCTTT. Protein product: CASSEMRAGAEAFF.

The rearrangement joins TRBV27 to TRBJ2-3; TRBD1 matches 7 bases. Unmatched junction bases numbered 9, after V lost 6 bases and J lost 0 bases. The germline V gene encodes CDR1 MNHEY and CDR2 SMNVEV (reference sequence). The CDR3 length is 16 residues. Written as DNA, the CDR3 is TGTGCCAGCAGCCGCAGGGGGAGAAGAAGCACAGATACGCAGTATTTT. This translates into CASSRRGRRSTDTQYF.

The chain is built from TRBV5-8 and TRBJ2-3; tentatively, D is TRBD2 (6 bases). Germline lookup yields CDR1 SGHTS and CDR2 YDEGEE. V lost 0 bases and J lost 3, with 8 bases in between. This CDR3 region has 14 residues. This CDR3 is CASSLGGLTDTQYF. CDR3 nucleotide sequence: TGTGCCAGCAGCTTGGGTGGACTAACAGATACGCAGTATTTT.